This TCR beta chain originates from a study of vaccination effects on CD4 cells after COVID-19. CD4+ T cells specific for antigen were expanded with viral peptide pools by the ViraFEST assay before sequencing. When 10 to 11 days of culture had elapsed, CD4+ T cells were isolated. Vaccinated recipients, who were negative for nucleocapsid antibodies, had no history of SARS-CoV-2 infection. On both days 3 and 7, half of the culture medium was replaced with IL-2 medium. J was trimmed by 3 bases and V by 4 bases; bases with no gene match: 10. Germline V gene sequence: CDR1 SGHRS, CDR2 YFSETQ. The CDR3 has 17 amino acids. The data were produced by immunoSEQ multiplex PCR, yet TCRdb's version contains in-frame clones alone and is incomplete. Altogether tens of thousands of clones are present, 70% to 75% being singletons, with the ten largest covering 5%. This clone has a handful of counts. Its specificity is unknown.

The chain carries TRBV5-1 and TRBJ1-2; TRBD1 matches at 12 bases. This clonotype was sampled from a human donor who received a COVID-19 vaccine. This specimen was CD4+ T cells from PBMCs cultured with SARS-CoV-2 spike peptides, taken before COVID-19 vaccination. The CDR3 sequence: CASSLLPGQGAYYGYTF. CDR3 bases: TGCGCCAGCAGCCTACTGCCGGGACAGGGGGCGTACTATGGCTACACCTTC.